There are many counts of the clone carrying this TCR beta chain. The source material, RNA transcripts, was used to amplify TCR beta CDR3 regions. First-round RT-PCR of the TCR CDR3 relied on the HTBI primer set. TCRdb passed the multiplex PCR reads through MiXCR, listing each CDR3 protein once. Of more than 600,000 distinct CDR3 sequences listed, less than 20% were seen once; the top ten hold around 7.7%. V was trimmed by 2 bases and J by 3 bases, leaving 13 bases between them. Germline V lookup: CDR1 MDHEN, CDR2 SYDVKM. This CDR3 has 15 amino acids. The sample belongs to a study of T cells in Graves' hyperthyroidism and ophthalmopathy.

The sample comprised blood. This rearrangement joins TRBV28 to TRBJ1-1; D unclear. The clonotype originates from a man younger than 35 with Graves' hyperthyroidism. CDR3 amino acids: CASSLPIYGDTEAFF. The CDR3, as DNA: TGTGCCAGCAGTTTACCCATTTACGGGGACACTGAAGCTTTCTTT.